This T cell receptor (beta chain) emerged from a study of T cell responses to AZD1222 COVID-19 vaccine. In the study overall: Recipients boosted at about 4 weeks or about 12 weeks are pooled.

Germline-derived CDR1 and CDR2 are LNHDA and SQIVND (reference sequence). The CDR3 has 15 residues. Trimming took 7 bases from V and 0 from J, leaving 13 bases between them. General study results and limits: Reports indicate that nearly half of spike-specific TCRs are directed at unmutated variant regions. Baseline antibody screening turned up just six seropositive AZD1222 recipients.

Comment on this clone: The antigen is unknown.

Repertoires were generated with immunoSEQ multiplex PCR, while TCRdb's copy carries only in-frame clones and drops some. Found here are about 88,000 clones, roughly 90% of them singletons; the top ten hold over 2%. This sequence joins TRBV19 and TRBJ1-5; maybe TRBD1 (6 bases). The starting material was peripheral blood, obtained on day 0 of AZD1222 vaccination. The clonotype comes from an adult in good health. The CDR3 reads CASISTGDSNQPQHF. CDR3 bases: TGTGCCAGTATCTCGACAGGAGATAGCAATCAGCCCCAGCATTTT.